The rows below give T cell receptor beta chains drawn from one sample of a study of cytomegalovirus exposure and HLA in healthy donors. Sequencing used immunoSEQ multiplex PCR; TCRdb keeps in-frame clones, though not all of them. The top ten clones hold approximately 15% of a sample with 100,000 or so clones, 12% of them seen once. Material for sequencing was PBMCs. Source of these receptors: a man aged 40-49 years in good health and CMV-seropositive. Each CDR3 is given with its conserved first and last residue. The D gene is left open where the match is weak. For some rows the clone size is stated as once, few or many, or as a class when expanded; others skip it.

V gene: TRBV7-6; clone size: few; D gene: -; J gene: TRBJ1-5; CDR3 DNA: TGTGCCAGCAGCTTAGAGATCGGGGAATATAGCAATCAGCCCCAGCATTTT; CDR3 protein: CASSLEIGEYSNQPQHF
V gene: TRBV18; clone size: -; D gene: -; J gene: TRBJ2-7; CDR3 DNA: TGTGCCAGCTCCCCTATCGGGGGTGGGACCTCCTACGAGCAGTACTTC; CDR3 protein: CASSPIGGGTSYEQYF
V gene: TRBV7-9; clone size: few; D gene: TRBD2; J gene: TRBJ2-3; CDR3 DNA: TGTGCCAGCAGCTTACTCTCTAGCGGGAGGGCAGATACGCAGTATTTT; CDR3 protein: CASSLLSSGRADTQYF
V gene: TRBV10-2; clone size: -; D gene: TRBD2; J gene: TRBJ2-5; CDR3 DNA: TGCGCCAGCCCTTCAATGGCTAGCGGGAGGGTGGGAGAGACCCAGTACTTC; CDR3 protein: CASPSMASGRVGETQYF
V gene: TRBV6-5; clone size: few; D gene: TRBD1; J gene: TRBJ1-2; CDR3 DNA: TGTGCCAGCAGTCTGGACAGGGGGCATGGCTACACCTTC; CDR3 protein: CASSLDRGHGYTF
V gene: TRBV7-2; clone size: -; D gene: -; J gene: TRBJ1-5; CDR3 DNA: TGTGCCAGCAGCTTAGCGGGGGGGGGCAGTCAGCCCCAGCATTTT; CDR3 protein: CASSLAGGGSQPQHF
V gene: TRBV27; clone size: -; D gene: -; J gene: TRBJ2-7; CDR3 DNA: TGTGCCAGCAGTTCTACTAGGACCCCCTCCTACGAGCAGTACTTC; CDR3 protein: CASSSTRTPSYEQYF
V gene: TRBV11-2; clone size: few; D gene: TRBD2; J gene: TRBJ2-7; CDR3 DNA: TGTGCCAGCAGCTTAGAACTAGCGGGAGGGCCTCCATACTACGAGCAGTACTTC; CDR3 protein: CASSLELAGGPPYYEQYF
V gene: TRBV11-3; clone size: -; D gene: -; J gene: TRBJ2-3; CDR3 DNA: TGTGCCAGCAGCTCTACCCCATACACAGATACGCAGTATTTT; CDR3 protein: CASSSTPYTDTQYF
V gene: TRBV7-2; clone size: -; D gene: -; J gene: TRBJ1-5; CDR3 DNA: TGTGCCAGCAGCTCATGGGGGCAAGATCAGCCCCAGCATTTT; CDR3 protein: CASSSWGQDQPQHF
V gene: TRBV19; clone size: -; D gene: TRBD2; J gene: TRBJ2-6; CDR3 DNA: TGTGCCAGTAGCTGGGGAGGGGTTTCTGGGGCCAACGTCCTGACTTTC; CDR3 protein: CASSWGGVSGANVLTF
V gene: TRBV27; clone size: few; D gene: TRBD2; J gene: TRBJ2-1; CDR3 DNA: TGTGCCAGCAGTTCGTCAGCGGGGAGCTCCTACAATGAGCAGTTCTTC; CDR3 protein: CASSSSAGSSYNEQFF
V gene: TRBV30; clone size: few; D gene: -; J gene: TRBJ1-4; CDR3 DNA: TGTGCCTGGAGTGTACGCCGGAGTAATGAAAAACTGTTTTTT; CDR3 protein: CAWSVRRSNEKLFF
V gene: TRBV18; clone size: few; D gene: -; J gene: TRBJ1-1; CDR3 DNA: TGTGCCAGCTCACCAAGGGGGACGGTCACTGAAGCTTTCTTT; CDR3 protein: CASSPRGTVTEAFF
V gene: TRBV7-6; clone size: few; D gene: -; J gene: TRBJ2-7; CDR3 DNA: TGTGCCAGCAGCTTAAATCTGGCTTCCTACGAGCAGTACTTC; CDR3 protein: CASSLNLASYEQYF
V gene: TRBV29-1; clone size: -; D gene: -; J gene: TRBJ2-3; CDR3 DNA: TGCAGCGCTCGGACAGTTGTAGACACAGATACGCAGTATTTT; CDR3 protein: CSARTVVDTDTQYF
V gene: TRBV11-2; clone size: -; D gene: TRBD2; J gene: TRBJ2-2; CDR3 DNA: TGTGCCAGCAGCTTAGCGAGTAGCGGGAGCGCCCGCTCCGGGGAGCTGTTTTTT; CDR3 protein: CASSLASSGSARSGELFF
V gene: TRBV28; clone size: few; D gene: -; J gene: TRBJ2-7; CDR3 DNA: TGTGCCAGCAGTTTATCGGCAGGGAATTTAGTACTTAAGCAGTACTTC; CDR3 protein: CASSLSAGNLVLKQYF
V gene: TRBV28; clone size: few; D gene: -; J gene: TRBJ2-7; CDR3 DNA: TGTGCCAGCAGACCCTCGACAGGCTCCTACGAGCAGTACTTC; CDR3 protein: CASRPSTGSYEQYF
V gene: TRBV7-9; clone size: -; D gene: -; J gene: TRBJ2-2; CDR3 DNA: TGTGCCAGCAGCCTCAGGGAGAACACCGGGGAGCTGTTTTTT; CDR3 protein: CASSLRENTGELFF
V gene: TRBV18; clone size: -; D gene: TRBD2; J gene: TRBJ2-3; CDR3 DNA: TGTGCCAGCTCAACTGGGACTAGCGGGAGTGCAGATACGCAGTATTTT; CDR3 protein: CASSTGTSGSADTQYF
V gene: TRBV27; clone size: -; D gene: TRBD2; J gene: TRBJ2-1; CDR3 DNA: TGTGCCAGCAGTTCTAGCGGGAGGGCCTGGAATGAGCAGTTCTTC; CDR3 protein: CASSSSGRAWNEQFF
V gene: TRBV19; clone size: -; D gene: -; J gene: TRBJ1-5; CDR3 DNA: TGTGCCAGCGGGAGGTTAGACAATCAGCCCCAGCATTTT; CDR3 protein: CASGRLDNQPQHF
V gene: TRBV6-1; clone size: few; D gene: TRBD1; J gene: TRBJ1-5; CDR3 DNA: TGTGCCAGCAGTGGACAGGGACTGGCGGGTCAGCCCCAGCATTTT; CDR3 protein: CASSGQGLAGQPQHF
V gene: TRBV7-3; clone size: few; D gene: -; J gene: TRBJ2-5; CDR3 DNA: TGTGCCAGCAGCCCCCAAGCTGTTTCAGAGACCCAGTACTTC; CDR3 protein: CASSPQAVSETQYF
V gene: TRBV28; clone size: few; D gene: -; J gene: TRBJ2-1; CDR3 DNA: TGTGCCAGCAGTTTAAGGCAGGGGAGAGGCGGTGAGCAGTTCTTC; CDR3 protein: CASSLRQGRGGEQFF